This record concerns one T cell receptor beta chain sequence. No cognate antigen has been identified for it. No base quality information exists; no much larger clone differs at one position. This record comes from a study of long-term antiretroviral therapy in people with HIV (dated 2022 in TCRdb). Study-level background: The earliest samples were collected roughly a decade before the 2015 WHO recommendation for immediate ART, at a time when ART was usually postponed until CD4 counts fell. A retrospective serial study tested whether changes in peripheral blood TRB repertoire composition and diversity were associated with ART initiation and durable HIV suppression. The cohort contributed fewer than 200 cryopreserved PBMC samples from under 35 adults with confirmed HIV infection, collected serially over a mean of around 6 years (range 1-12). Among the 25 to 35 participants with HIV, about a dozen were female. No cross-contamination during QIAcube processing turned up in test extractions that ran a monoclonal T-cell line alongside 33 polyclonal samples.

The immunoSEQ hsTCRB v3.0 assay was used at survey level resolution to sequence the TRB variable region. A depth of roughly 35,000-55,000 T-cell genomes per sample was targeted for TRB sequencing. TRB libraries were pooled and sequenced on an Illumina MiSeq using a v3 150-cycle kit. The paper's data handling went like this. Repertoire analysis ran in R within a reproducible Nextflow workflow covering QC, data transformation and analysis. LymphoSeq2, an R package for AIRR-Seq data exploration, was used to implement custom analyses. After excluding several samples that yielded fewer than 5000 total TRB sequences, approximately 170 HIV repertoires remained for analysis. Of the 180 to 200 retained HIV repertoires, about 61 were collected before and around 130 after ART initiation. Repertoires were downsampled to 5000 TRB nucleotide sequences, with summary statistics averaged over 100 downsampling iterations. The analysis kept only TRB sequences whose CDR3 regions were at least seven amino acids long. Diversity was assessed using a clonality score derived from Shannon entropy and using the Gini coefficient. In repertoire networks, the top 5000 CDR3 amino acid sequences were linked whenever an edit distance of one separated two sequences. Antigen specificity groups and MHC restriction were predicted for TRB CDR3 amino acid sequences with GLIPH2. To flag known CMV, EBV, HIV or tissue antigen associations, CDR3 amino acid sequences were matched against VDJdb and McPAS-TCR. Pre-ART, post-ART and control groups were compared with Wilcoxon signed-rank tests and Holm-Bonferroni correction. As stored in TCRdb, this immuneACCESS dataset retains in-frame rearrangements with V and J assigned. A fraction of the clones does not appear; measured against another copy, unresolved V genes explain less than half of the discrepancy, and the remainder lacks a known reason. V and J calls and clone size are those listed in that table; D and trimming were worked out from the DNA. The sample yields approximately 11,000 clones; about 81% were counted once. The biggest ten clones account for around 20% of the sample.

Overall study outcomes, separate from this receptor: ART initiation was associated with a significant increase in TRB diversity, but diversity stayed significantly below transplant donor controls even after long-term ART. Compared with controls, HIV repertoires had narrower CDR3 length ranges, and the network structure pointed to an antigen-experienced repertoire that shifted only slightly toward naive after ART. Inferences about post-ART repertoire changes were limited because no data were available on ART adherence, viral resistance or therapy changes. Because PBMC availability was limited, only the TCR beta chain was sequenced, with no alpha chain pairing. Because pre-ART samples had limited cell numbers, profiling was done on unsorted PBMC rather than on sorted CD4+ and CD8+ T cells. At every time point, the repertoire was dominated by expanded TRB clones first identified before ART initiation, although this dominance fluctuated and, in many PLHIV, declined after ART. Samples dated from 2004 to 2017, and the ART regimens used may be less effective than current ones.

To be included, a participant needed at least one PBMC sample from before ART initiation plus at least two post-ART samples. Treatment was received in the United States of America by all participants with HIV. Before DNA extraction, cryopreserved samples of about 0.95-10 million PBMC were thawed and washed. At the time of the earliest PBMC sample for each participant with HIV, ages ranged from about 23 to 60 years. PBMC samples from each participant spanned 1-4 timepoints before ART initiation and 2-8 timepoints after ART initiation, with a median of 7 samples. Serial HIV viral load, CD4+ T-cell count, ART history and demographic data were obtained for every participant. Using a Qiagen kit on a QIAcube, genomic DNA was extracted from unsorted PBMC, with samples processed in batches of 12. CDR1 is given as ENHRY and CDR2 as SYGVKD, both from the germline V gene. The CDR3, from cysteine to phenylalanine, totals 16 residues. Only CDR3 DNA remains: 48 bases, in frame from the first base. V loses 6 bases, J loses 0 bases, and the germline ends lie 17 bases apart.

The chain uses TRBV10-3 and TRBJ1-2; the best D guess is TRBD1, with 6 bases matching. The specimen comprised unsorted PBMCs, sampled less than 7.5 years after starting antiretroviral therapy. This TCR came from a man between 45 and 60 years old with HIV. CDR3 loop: CAISLGRDTSNYGYTF. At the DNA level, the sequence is TGTGCCATCAGCCTCGGCCGGGACACATCTAACTATGGCTACACCTTC.